This T cell receptor (beta chain) was found in a study of siplizumab effects on memory and regulatory T cells. Sequencing of each sample assayed approximately 10^5 TCR templates. Here immunoSEQ multiplex PCR was the method, and the copy in TCRdb shows in-frame clones only, minus some. The sample holds over 100,000 clones, roughly 92% seen once. Whole-study findings and limits: To unstimulated subsets, only a minor fraction of alloreactive clones could be mapped. In siplizumab cultures, the suppressive function of proliferating Tregs remained unconfirmed.

Germline V CDR1 and CDR2: MNHNY, SVGAGI (reference sequence). CDR3 size: 13 residues. Trimming cost V 0 bases and J 11 bases, with 13 bases left between them. Note on this clone: Antigen: not known.

The specimen was CD4+ T cells sorted from blood. The sequence derives from a human donor in good health. This rearrangement joins TRBV6-6 to TRBJ1-1; unclear D gene. In DNA, the CDR3 is TGTGCCAGCAGTTACTCGACGCGACGGAACGCTTTCTTT. It specifies CASSYSTRRNAFF.